This record looks at one T cell receptor (beta chain) sequence and its context. In this sample, this clonotype turned up many times. Its binding antigen is unknown. Per-base qualities were not stored, and no clone one base away is much larger. The sample belongs to a study of CD8 T cells in ankylosing spondylitis (TCRdb year 2017). Turning to the overall study: T cell receptor beta repertoires were profiled in healthy donors and ankylosing spondylitis patients so that disease-linked TCR variants could be found. Samples of peripheral blood were taken, and for ankylosing spondylitis patients, synovial fluid was collected as well. In total, the full study cohort was made up of 85 to 140 healthy donors and 25 or so ankylosing spondylitis patients. General study outcomes and caveats: A TCR beta motif of about 8 highly homologous amino acid variants appeared characteristic of blood from ankylosing spondylitis patients. The disease-linked clones showed a CD8+ phenotype and occurred at relatively low frequencies in peripheral blood. Some of the motif variants had been reported before in the synovial fluid and blood of reactive arthritis patients, a finding that suggests common disease-initiation mechanisms. Significant enrichment of the disease-linked clones was reported in matched synovial fluid samples from ankylosing spondylitis patients.

V and J lose 0 bases and 1 base, and a span of 13 bases separates them. Its CDR3 holds 17 amino acids, cysteine through phenylalanine. The CDR3 DNA has 51 bases and is translated from base 1. According to the germline V gene (reference sequence), CDR1 reads LNHNV and CDR2 reads YYDKDF. The sample was run on an Illumina HiSeq 2500. Quantitative 5'-RACE with molecular barcodes was the method used to prepare the TCR beta libraries. As for the authors' bioinformatics: A new computational method, built on a probabilistic model of VDJ rearrangement, was used to identify disease-linked TCR variants. TCRdb's own reprocessing of the public reads used fastp at Q25 and MiXCR and kept productive beta chains. Rows are unified per CDR3 protein, each entry keeping the most common DNA and genes. TCRdb's processing, not the authors', yielded these V and J calls. In all, the sample holds over 200,000 distinct CDR3 sequences, and under 12% of those were seen once. Jointly, the top ten make up approximately 20% of the sample.

The rearranged segments are TRBV15 and TRBJ1-5; the D segment could be TRBD1, given 6 matching bases. The TCR was taken from a male donor with ankylosing spondylitis or in good health (not recorded which). The sample consisted of blood, either unsorted or a sorted T cell fraction (not recorded which). Read as DNA, the sequence is TGTGCCACCAGCAGAGATCACGCAGGGGCGAGCAATCAGCCCCAGCATTTT. Its coded protein is CATSRDHAGASNQPQHF.